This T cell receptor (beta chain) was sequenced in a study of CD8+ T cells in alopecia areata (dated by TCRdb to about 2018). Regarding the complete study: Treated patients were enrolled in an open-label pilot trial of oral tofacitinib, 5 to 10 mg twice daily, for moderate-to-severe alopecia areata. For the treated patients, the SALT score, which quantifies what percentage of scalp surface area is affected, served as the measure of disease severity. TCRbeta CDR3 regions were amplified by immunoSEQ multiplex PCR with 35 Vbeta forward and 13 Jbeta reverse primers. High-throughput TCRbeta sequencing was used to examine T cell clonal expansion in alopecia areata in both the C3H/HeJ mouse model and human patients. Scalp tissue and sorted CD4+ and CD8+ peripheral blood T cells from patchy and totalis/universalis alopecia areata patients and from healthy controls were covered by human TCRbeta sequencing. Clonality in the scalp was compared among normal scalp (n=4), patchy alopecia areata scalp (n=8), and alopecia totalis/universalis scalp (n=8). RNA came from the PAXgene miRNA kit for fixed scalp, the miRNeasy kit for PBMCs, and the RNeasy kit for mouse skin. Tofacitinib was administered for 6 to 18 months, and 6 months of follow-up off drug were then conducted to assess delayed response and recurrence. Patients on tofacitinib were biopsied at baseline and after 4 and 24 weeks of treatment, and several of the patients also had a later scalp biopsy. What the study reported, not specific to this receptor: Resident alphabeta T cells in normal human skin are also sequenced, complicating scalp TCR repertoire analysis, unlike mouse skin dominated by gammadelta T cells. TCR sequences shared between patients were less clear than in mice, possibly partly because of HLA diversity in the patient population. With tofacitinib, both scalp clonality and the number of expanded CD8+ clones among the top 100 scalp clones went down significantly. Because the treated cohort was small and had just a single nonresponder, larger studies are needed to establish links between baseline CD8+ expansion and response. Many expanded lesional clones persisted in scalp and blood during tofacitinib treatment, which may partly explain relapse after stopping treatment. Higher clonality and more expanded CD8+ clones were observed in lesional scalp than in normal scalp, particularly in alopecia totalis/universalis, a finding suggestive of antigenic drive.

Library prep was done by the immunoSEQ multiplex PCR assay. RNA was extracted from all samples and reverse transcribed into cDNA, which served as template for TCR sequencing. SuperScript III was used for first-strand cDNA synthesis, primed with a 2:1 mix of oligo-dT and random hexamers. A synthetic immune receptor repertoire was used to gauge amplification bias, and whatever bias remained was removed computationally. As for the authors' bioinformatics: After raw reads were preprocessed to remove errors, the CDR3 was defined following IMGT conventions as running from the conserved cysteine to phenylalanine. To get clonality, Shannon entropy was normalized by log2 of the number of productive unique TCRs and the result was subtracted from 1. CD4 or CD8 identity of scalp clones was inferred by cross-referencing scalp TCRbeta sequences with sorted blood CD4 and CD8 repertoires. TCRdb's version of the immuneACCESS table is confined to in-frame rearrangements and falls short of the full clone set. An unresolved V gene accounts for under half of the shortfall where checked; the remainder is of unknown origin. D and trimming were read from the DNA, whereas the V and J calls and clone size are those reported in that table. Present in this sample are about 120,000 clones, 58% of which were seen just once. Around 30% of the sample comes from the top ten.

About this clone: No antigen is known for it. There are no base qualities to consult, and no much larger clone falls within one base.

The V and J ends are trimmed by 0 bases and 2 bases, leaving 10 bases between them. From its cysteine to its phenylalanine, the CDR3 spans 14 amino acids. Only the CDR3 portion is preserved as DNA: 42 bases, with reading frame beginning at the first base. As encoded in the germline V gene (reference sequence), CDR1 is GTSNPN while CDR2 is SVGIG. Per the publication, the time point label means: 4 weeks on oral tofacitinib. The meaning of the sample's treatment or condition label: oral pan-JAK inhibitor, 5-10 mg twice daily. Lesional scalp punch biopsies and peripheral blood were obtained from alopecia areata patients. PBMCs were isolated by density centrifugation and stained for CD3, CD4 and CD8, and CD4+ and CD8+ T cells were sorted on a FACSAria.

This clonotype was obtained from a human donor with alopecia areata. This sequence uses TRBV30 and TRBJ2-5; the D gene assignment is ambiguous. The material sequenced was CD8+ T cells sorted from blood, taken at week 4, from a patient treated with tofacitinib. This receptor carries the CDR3 CAWSVPGTQETQYF. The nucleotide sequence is TGTGCCTGGAGTGTACCGGGCACTCAAGAGACCCAGTACTTC.